This TCR beta chain was captured in a study of T cells in Graves' hyperthyroidism and ophthalmopathy. What was amplified from RNA transcripts were TCR beta CDR3 regions. A set of HTBI primers served as the primers for a first-round RT-PCR of the TCR CDR3. Via MiXCR, TCRdb re-called the multiplex PCR reads, giving one row per CDR3 protein. The table lists a few hundred thousand distinct CDR3 sequences, 15% to 18% of them singletons. Patients aged 18 to 65 had newly diagnosed hyperthyroidism of under 2 months' duration. For the diagnoses, clinical symptoms, serum thyroxine and TRAb, thyroid ultrasound and orbital computed tomography were used. Ten or more counts support this clonotype. Its antigen is still unknown. Germline CDR1 and CDR2: SGHTA and FQGNSA. V lost 6 bases, J lost 7 bases, and 16 bases lay in between. This CDR3 spans 15 amino acids. Study-wide points: A model built on 13 V-J features separated ophthalmopathy from stable hyperthyroidism.

This sequence originates from a woman aged 18-29 years with Graves' hyperthyroidism. The V call is TRBV7-2, the J call TRBJ1-6; D is possibly TRBD1 (6 bases). Sequencing input: blood. CDR3 sequence: CASSSRGRGNSPLHF. In nucleotides, the CDR3 is TGTGCCAGCAGTAGCCGTGGCAGGGGAAATTCACCCCTCCACTTT.